The 25 T cell receptor beta chains presented below share a single source sample, sequenced in a study of T cells in Graves' hyperthyroidism and ophthalmopathy. The CDR3 regions of TCR beta were amplified from RNA transcripts. A set of HTBI primers served as the primers for a first-round RT-PCR of the TCR CDR3. TCRdb redid the calling of the multiplex PCR reads with MiXCR, one entry per CDR3 protein. The data contain more than 600,000 distinct CDR3 sequences, over 15% of them seen just once; the ten biggest clones take up approximately 8.4%. Material for sequencing was blood. These receptors all stem from a young man with Graves' hyperthyroidism.

The chain combines TRBV20-1 with TRBJ2-2; D gene ambiguous. Germline lookup yields CDR1 DFQATT and CDR2 SNEGSKA (reference sequence). V lost 3 bases, J lost 6 bases, and 29 bases lay in between. The CDR3 covers 19 residues. This CDR3 reads CSASKPRQGWPEWAGELFF. The CDR3 DNA sequence: TGCAGTGCTAGTAAGCCCCGCCAAGGTTGGCCCGAGTGGGCCGGGGAGCTGTTTTTT.

In its sample, this clonotype was seen many times. The chain recombines TRBV7-9 with TRBJ2-5, with D perhaps matching TRBD2 (5 bases). This CDR3 region has 14 residues. Germline CDR1 SEHNR, CDR2 FQNEAQ (reference sequence). The ends were cut back, 1 base at V and 3 bases at J, with 9 bases in the middle. CDR3 sequence (DNA): TGTGCCAGCAGCTTAGTGGGAGCGGAAGAGACCCAGTACTTC. It yields the protein CASSLVGAEETQYF.

Note on this clonotype: A read error may be the cause here, since a much bigger clone is one base away. The gene calls are TRBV6-2 or TRBV6-3 and TRBJ2-1; 8 nucleotides agree with TRBD1. The germline CDR1 and CDR2 sequences are MNHEY and SVGEGT. This CDR3 contains 14 residues. CDR3 amino acids: CVSTKGQGRNEQFF. Here the CDR3 DNA reads TGTGTCAGCACCAAAGGACAGGGTAGGAATGAGCAGTTCTTC.

This clonotype was observed a few times. The rearrangement links TRBV6-2 or TRBV6-3 to TRBJ2-2; D call uncertain. The CDR3 runs 12 residues. The germline gives CDR1 MNHEY, CDR2 SVGEGT. V lost 3 bases, J lost 8 bases, and 7 bases lay in between. CDR3 sequence: CASSYLVGELFF. The CDR3 DNA is TGTGCCAGCAGTTATCTAGTAGGGGAGCTGTTTTTT.

This clonotype came up a few times. The chain is built from TRBV11-2 and TRBJ2-7; possible D gene TRBD2, 5 bases. V lost 1 base, J lost 6 bases, and 13 bases lay in between. This CDR3 contains 14 residues. Germline CDR1 reads SGHAT; CDR2 reads FQNNGV. The CDR3 region is CASSLGPIAFEQYF. The CDR3 DNA reads as TGTGCCAGCAGCTTAGGACCAATAGCGTTCGAGCAGTACTTC.

V gene TRBV6-1 combines with J gene TRBJ2-7; 8 nucleotides line up with TRBD1. V shed 10 bases and J 1 base; nucleotides not matched to a gene: 6. This CDR3 region has 13 residues. Germline CDR1 reads MNHNS; CDR2 reads SASEGT. The CDR3 reads CATATGASYEQYF. The CDR3 DNA is TGTGCCACTGCGACAGGGGCTTCCTACGAGCAGTACTTC.

This clonotype was found many times. The chain is built from TRBV2 and TRBJ1-1; 9 bases agree with TRBD1. Germline loops: CDR1 SNHLY, CDR2 FYNNEI. The trim removed 6 bases at V and 8 bases at J, leaving 7 bases unmatched. This CDR3 has 13 residues. As DNA, the CDR3 is TGTGCCAGCAGCCCGGACAGGGGAGGGGAAGCTTTCTTT. Residues: CASSPDRGGEAFF.

This clonotype was found a few times. The genes are TRBV19 and TRBJ1-4; D uncertain. Germline lookup yields CDR1 LNHDA and CDR2 SQIVND (reference sequence). CDR3 size: 12 residues. Trimming cost V 6 bases and J 5 bases, with 7 bases left between them. The CDR3 coding sequence is TGTGCCAGTAGATTCGGGAATGAAAAACTGTTTTTT. This translates into CASRFGNEKLFF.

This clonotype has a count of ten or more. The V call is TRBV11-2, the J call TRBJ2-3; TRBD2 matches 13 bases. The trim removed 8 bases at V and 3 bases at J, leaving 2 bases unmatched. The CDR3 consists of 14 residues. Germline V CDR1 and CDR2: SGHAT, FQNNGV. The CDR3 loop is CASGTSGITDTQYF. The CDR3 DNA sequence: TGTGCCAGCGGGACTAGCGGGATAACAGATACGCAGTATTTT.

The J gene is TRBJ1-2, the V gene TRBV5-5; 7 bases map to TRBD1. Trimming removed 4 bases from V and 4 bases from J; junction bases left unmatched: 19. The germline gives CDR1 SGHKS, CDR2 YYEKEE (reference sequence). The CDR3 totals 18 residues. CDR3 coding DNA: TGTGCCAGCAGCCCCTTGTATCCCGGGACAGTTTTGAGCTATGGCTACACCTTC. Translated: CASSPLYPGTVLSYGYTF.

To note about this clonotype: One end of the junction is discordant with germline, which a read error may explain. The rearrangement links TRBV12-3 or TRBV12-4 to TRBJ2-7, with a possible D match to TRBD1 (6 bases). The CDR3 is made up of 11 amino acids. CDR3 region: CTSSLRGEQYF. DNA for the CDR3: TGTACCAGCAGTTTAAGGGGGGAGCAGTACTTC.

This clonotype was detected ten times or more. This rearrangement joins TRBV28 to TRBJ2-5; D possibly corresponds to TRBD2 (5 bases). Trimming took 4 bases from V and 7 from J, leaving 25 bases between them. Germline values: CDR1 MDHEN, CDR2 SYDVKM. The CDR3 has 17 residues. CDR3 sequence (DNA): TGTGCCAGCAGTTCCACTTTTGCGGCGGGTACTGCCGGGACCCAGTACTTC. This gives the protein CASSSTFAAGTAGTQYF.

There are many counts of this clonotype. The CDR3: CASRARPYQETQYF. CDR3 nucleotides: TGTGCCAGCAGGGCTAGACCTTACCAAGAGACCCAGTACTTC. This chain joins TRBV2 and TRBJ2-5; unclear D gene. V was shortened by 6 bases and J by 0 bases, with 11 bases between the two germline ends. Germline V gene lookup returns CDR1 SNHLY and CDR2 FYNNEI. The CDR3 loop spans 14 amino acids.

This clonotype was counted ten times or more. The CDR3 loop is CSATATGVFGTGELFF. The CDR3 coding sequence is TGCAGTGCTACCGCGACAGGGGTTTTCGGGACCGGGGAGCTGTTTTTT. The chain has TRBV20-1 and TRBJ2-2; TRBD1 matches at 8 bases. The CDR3 length is 16 residues. J lost 5 bases, V lost 4 bases, and 12 bases had no gene match. Germline assignment: CDR1 DFQATT and CDR2 SNEGSKA (reference sequence).

This sequence joins TRBV24-1 and TRBJ2-7, with 9 bases fitting TRBD1. V was clipped by 6 bases and J by 3 bases; unmatched bases: 14. The length of the CDR3 is 17 residues. The germline V gene encodes CDR1 KGHDR and CDR2 SFDVKD. The CDR3 here is CATSSASGTGPFYEQYF. CDR3 nucleotide sequence: TGTGCCACCAGTTCCGCCTCGGGGACAGGGCCTTTCTACGAGCAGTACTTC.

Comment on this clonotype: A much larger clone sits a single nucleotide away, making a read error possible. The chain couples TRBV6-1 to TRBJ2-1, with D uncertain. Trimming cost V 6 bases and J 4 bases, with 7 bases left between them. The CDR3 has 12 residues. Germline CDR1 reads MNHNS; CDR2 reads SASEGT. CDR3 in amino acids: CASSQNYNEQFF. CDR3 bases: TGTGCCAGCAGCCAGAATTACAATGAGCAGTTCTTC.

In this sample, this clonotype turned up many times. The genes are TRBV2 and TRBJ2-7; D not certain. The germline V and J ends were trimmed by 5 bases and 4 bases, with 9 bases remaining between them. The germline CDR1 and CDR2 sequences are SNHLY and FYNNEI. The CDR3 has 12 amino acids. The CDR3 loop reads CASSKGLYEQYF. CDR3 sequence (DNA): TGTGCCAGCAGTAAGGGCTTATACGAGCAGTACTTC.

This rearrangement joins TRBV7-2 to TRBJ2-7, with TRBD2 as a possible D gene (6 bases). Germline values: CDR1 SGHTA, CDR2 FQGNSA. This CDR3 spans 16 amino acids. V gave up 5 bases and J gave up 1 base, with 18 bases separating them. CDR3 sequence reads: CASSHISPGESYEQYF. Written as DNA, the CDR3 is TGTGCCAGCAGCCATATCTCACCGGGAGAGTCCTACGAGCAGTACTTC.

This chain connects TRBV7-9 to TRBJ2-7, with 7 bases fitting TRBD2. J gave up 4 bases and V 4 bases, and 16 bases lay outside the gene matches. The CDR3 totals 17 residues. Germline CDR1 reads SEHNR; CDR2 reads FQNEAQ (reference sequence). CDR3 bases: TGTGCCAGCAGCTCATGGGCGGCGGCGGGAGCCTCTTACGAGCAGTACTTC. This codes for CASSSWAAAGASYEQYF.

This chain joins TRBV6-1 and TRBJ1-2; no firm D call. Trimming shortened V by 3 bases and J by 4 bases, and 15 bases separated the two germline ends. This CDR3 is 15 amino acids long. Germline V CDR1 and CDR2: MNHNS, SASEGT. CDR3 nucleotides: TGTGCCAGCAGTGAGGTAGTAGGACCGGGCTATGGCTACACCTTC. Amino acid sequence: CASSEVVGPGYGYTF.

This clonotype occurred many times. The chain is built from TRBV13 and TRBJ1-1; D ambiguous. Germline loops: CDR1 PRHDT, CDR2 FYEKMQ (reference sequence). The ends were cut back, 3 bases at V and 3 bases at J, with 5 bases in the middle. The CDR3 extends over 12 amino acids. The CDR3 region is CASSFADTEAFF. In nucleotides, the CDR3 is TGTGCCAGCAGCTTTGCGGACACTGAAGCTTTCTTT.

The chain combines TRBV10-3 with TRBJ2-5; D is possibly TRBD1 or TRBD2 (5 bases each). The CDR3 runs to 12 residues. Germline values: CDR1 ENHRY, CDR2 SYGVKD. The ends were cut back, 10 bases at V and 4 bases at J, with 13 bases in the middle. CDR3 sequence: CATRGSLETQYF. The CDR3 bases are TGTGCCACTCGGGGCTCCCTAGAGACCCAGTACTTC.

Worth noting for this clonotype: The junction differs from germline at one of its ends, possibly a read error. V usage is TRBV6-1 and J usage is TRBJ2-7, with D perhaps TRBD2 (5 bases). CDR3 length equals 14 residues. Germline V lookup: CDR1 MNHNS, CDR2 SASEGT. In DNA, the CDR3 is TGTTCCAGCAGTCAACGTGAGGGCCGGGGCGAGCAGTACTTC. It codes for CSSSQREGRGEQYF.

The sample holds many counts of this clonotype. The chain recombines TRBV30 with TRBJ1-1, with unresolved D. CDR1 and CDR2 (germline): GTSNPN, SVGIG (reference sequence). This CDR3 contains 11 residues. V lost 4 bases and J 0 bases, leaving 3 bases between the germline ends. For the CDR3, the DNA is TGTGCCTGGAATTTGAACACTGAAGCTTTCTTT. This codes for CAWNLNTEAFF.

This clonotype was seen repeatedly, ten times or more. The rearrangement links TRBV2 to TRBJ2-4; TRBD2 matches at 9 bases. From germline, CDR1 is SNHLY and CDR2 FYNNEI. Trimming cost V 6 bases and J 3 bases; bases outside gene matches: 9. This CDR3 is 16 amino acids long. The CDR3: CASRQSRGRDKNIQYF. The CDR3 DNA is TGTGCCAGCAGACAGTCCCGCGGGAGGGACAAAAACATTCAGTACTTC.